A single sample is the source of the 5 T cell receptor beta chains below, sequenced in a study of blood T cell repertoires in COVID-19. Generated by immunoSEQ multiplex PCR, the TCRdb table keeps only in-frame clones and is missing some. The sample has about 310,000 clones; 70% to 90% are singletons. Specimen: PBMCs or T cells enriched from blood (not recorded which). The receptors here all came from a man aged 25-45 years who had recovered from COVID-19.

This chain connects TRBV9 to TRBJ2-1; no reliable D call. The germline V and J ends were trimmed by 3 bases and 3 bases, with 13 bases remaining between them. Per the germline V gene, CDR1 is SGDLS and CDR2 is YYNGEE. The CDR3 loop spans 15 amino acids. CDR3 region: CASSAFDDFYNEQFF. The CDR3 bases are TGTGCCAGCAGCGCCTTCGACGACTTCTACAATGAGCAGTTCTTC. The variable domain in full, completed from reference TRBV9 and TRBJ2-1, reads DSGVTQTPKHLITATGQRVTLRCSPRSGDLSVYWYQQSLDQGLQFLIQYYNGEERAKGNILERFSAQQFPDLHSELNLSSLELGDSALYFCASSAFDDFYNEQFFGPGTRLTVL.

CDR3 nucleotide sequence: TGCGCCAGCAGCCGTAGCGGGGGCCCATACAATGAGCAGTTCTTC. Its protein is CASSRSGGPYNEQFF. This rearrangement joins TRBV5-1 to TRBJ2-1; 9 bases align to TRBD2. Germline lookup yields CDR1 SGHRS and CDR2 YFSETQ. This CDR3 region has 15 residues. V lost 4 bases and J lost 4; bases outside the gene matches: 6.

CDR3 nucleotides: TGTGCCAGCAGCTTCATTACTCAGGGTGGCTATGGCTACACCTTC. Its protein is CASSFITQGGYGYTF. The chain couples TRBV7-2 to TRBJ1-2, with D perhaps TRBD1 (5 bases). The CDR3 extends over 15 amino acids. V lost 3 bases to trimming and J lost 4 bases, with 15 bases between them. Germline V gives CDR1 SGHTA, CDR2 FQGNSA.

The chain is built from TRBV9 and TRBJ2-1; maybe TRBD2 (7 bases). Per the germline V gene, CDR1 is SGDLS and CDR2 is YYNGEE. V shed 3 bases and J shed 5 bases, with 15 bases lying between them. This CDR3 region has 15 residues. CDR3: CASSDPNGGHNEQFF. The CDR3 bases are TGTGCCAGCAGCGACCCCAACGGGGGGCACAATGAGCAGTTCTTC.

This rearrangement joins TRBV6-1 to TRBJ2-2; a possible D gene is TRBD2 (6 bases). V gave up 2 bases and J gave up 5 bases, with 12 bases separating them. The CDR3 has 15 amino acids. Germline assignment: CDR1 MNHNS and CDR2 SASEGT. The CDR3 reads CASSERTGGTGELFF. The CDR3 bases are TGTGCCAGCAGTGAAAGAACCGGAGGGACCGGGGAGCTGTTTTTT.